This TCR beta chain emerged from a study of cytomegalovirus exposure and HLA in healthy donors. Across the study: The study placed over 65% of its approximately 430 genotyped donors in the Caucasian-associated ancestry cluster.

Regarding this clone: What it binds is not known.

The PCR had 60 Vbeta and 13 Jbeta primers. The table came from immunoSEQ multiplex PCR; TCRdb's copy has only in-frame clones and leaves some out. The repertoire consists of approximately 140,000 clones, with around 74% occurring once and the leading ten covering under 8%. Findings and limits, study-wide: In vitro, a few CMV-associated chains proved specific for CMV antigens. Earlier findings revealed that most TCR beta V segments proved productive either about 87% or about 30% of the time.

Germline values: CDR1 MNHNY, CDR2 SVGAGI (reference sequence). This CDR3 spans 12 amino acids. Trimming removed 8 bases at V and 3 bases at J, with 8 bases between. The TCR sequence derives from a man in his fifties or sixties in good health and CMV-seropositive. The sequenced sample consisted of PBMCs. The rearrangement joins TRBV6-6 to TRBJ1-5, with a tentative D call TRBD1 (6 bases). The CDR3 protein is CASHRDNQPQHF. In DNA, the CDR3 is TGTGCCAGCCACAGGGACAATCAGCCCCAGCATTTT.